Listed here is a single T cell receptor (beta chain). Deletions cut 4 bases from V and 4 bases from J, with 11 bases between. Germline loops: CDR1 GTSNPN, CDR2 SVGIG (reference sequence). CDR3 length equals 13 residues. This specimen comes from a study of blood T cell repertoires in COVID-19. Study summary: The United States, Italy and Spain supplied acute and convalescent COVID-19 samples.

The repertoire was sequenced with immunoSEQ multiplex PCR; TCRdb's copy has only in-frame clones and lacks some. The sample shows around 70,000 clones, 80% to 90% of them seen only once. The sequencing sample was made of peripheral blood. This receptor was identified in an elderly man with acute or convalescent COVID-19. The V and J genes are TRBV30 and TRBJ1-5; D gene ambiguous. CDR3 DNA sequence: TGTGCCTGGACCGCGACAAGAAATCAGCCCCAGCATTTT. Amino acid sequence: CAWTATRNQPQHF.